This TCR beta chain was identified during a study of PD-1 blockade in classical Hodgkin lymphoma (dated by TCRdb to 2018 to 2020). Describing the broader study: Nivolumab dosing was 3 mg/kg intravenously every 2 weeks, continuing until either disease progression or unacceptable toxicity. To define a peripheral blood immune signature of response to PD-1 blockade in classical Hodgkin lymphoma, the study combined TCR beta sequencing with CyTOF.

Details on this clone: Its recognized antigen is unknown. No much larger clone is present one base from it, and per-base qualities are unavailable.

From the germline V gene (reference sequence), CDR1 is SEHNR and CDR2 is FQNEAQ. From V the trimming removes 3 bases and from J it removes 2 bases, while the gene matches leave 3 bases of the junction unaccounted for. Counted from cysteine to phenylalanine, this CDR3 has 15 amino acids. The DNA shown is the 45-base CDR3, in frame from base 1. According to the study, the label for this sample's time point signals: cycle 4 day 1 (C4D1), after more than five weeks of nivolumab. All trial patients had relapsed after autologous stem cell transplantation, with cohorts A, B and C differing in prior brentuximab vedotin exposure. The trial cohort included fewer than 60 patients with relapsed/refractory classical Hodgkin lymphoma, and each patient had a best overall response of complete response, partial response or progressive disease. In the multi-cohort phase II CheckMate 205 trial, trial patients received single-agent nivolumab. An independent review committee assessed best overall response by applying the 2007 International Working Group response criteria. Trial PBMCs were collected just before the start of nivolumab (C1D1) and during therapy at cycle 2 day 1 and cycle 4 day 1. Peripheral blood was collected in 8 mL Vacutainer Cell Preparation Tubes, from which PBMCs were isolated by centrifugation and then cryopreserved.

Genomic DNA was extracted with the Qiagen DNeasy kit from unsorted PBMCs and from negatively selected CD4+ and CD8+ fractions. Amplification of TCR beta CDR3 regions was done by immunoSEQ multiplex PCR with primers that anneal to V and J segments. A synthetic immune receptor repertoire was used to minimize amplification bias, and any residual bias was removed computationally once sequencing was done. The authors processed their data as follows. Repertoire diversity was quantified as the Shannon entropy index using custom Python scripts. Unsorted, CD4+ and CD8+ repertoires were analyzed separately, except for combined analyses in which CD4+ and CD8+ sequences were merged in silico. Clonal expansion was defined as a frequency increase of at least 2-fold after treatment compared with C1D1, and clones undetected at baseline were assigned a pseudocount of 0.5. Clones with 0 or 1 copy at C1D1 were classified as singleton clones, and clones with 2 or more copies were classified as non-singleton clones. By matching protein sequences in sorted samples from the same patient, clones expanded in unsorted samples were annotated as CD4+, CD8+ or unknown. Wilcoxon tests were applied to paired samples to test diversity changes from C1D1 to C4D1. This immuneACCESS table, as held by TCRdb, lists in-frame sequences with V and J called but not all clones. Of the missing ones, under half trace to an unresolved V gene in checked studies; the others have no known cause. For V, J and clone size, that table is used; D and trimming come from the DNA. Within this sample are more than 90,000 clones, with about three quarters of them counted one time only. Clones ranked in the top ten supply 9.4% of the sample.

Overall results and qualifications from the work: The study was restricted to a single clinical trial cohort, and the causes of repertoire differences, possibly disease activity or prior therapy, were left undefined. Trial patients with a complete response had baseline diversity similar to that of newly diagnosed patients, while partial responders and progressors had significantly lower diversity. Lower diversity was observed in patients in whom nivolumab was started less than 1 year after ASCT, and these patients were excluded from later analyses so that confounding by immune reconstitution would be avoided. By C4D1, a significant rise was seen in CD4+ TCR diversity but not in CD8+ TCR diversity (p=0.0027 vs p=0.16), and the rise was most apparent among complete responders (p=0.02). Baseline TCR diversity was reported to be lower in newly diagnosed patients than in healthy donors, and even lower in relapsed/refractory patients.

The clonotype originates from a human donor with classical Hodgkin lymphoma. Recombination joined TRBV7-9 with TRBJ1-2; 10 of the junction bases match TRBD1. This specimen was peripheral blood mononuclear cells (PBMCs), taken before the fourth cycle of nivolumab. The nucleotide sequence is given as TGTGCCAGCAGCTTCCCGGGACAGGGGAACTATGGCTACACCTTC. Translated, this is CASSFPGQGNYGYTF.